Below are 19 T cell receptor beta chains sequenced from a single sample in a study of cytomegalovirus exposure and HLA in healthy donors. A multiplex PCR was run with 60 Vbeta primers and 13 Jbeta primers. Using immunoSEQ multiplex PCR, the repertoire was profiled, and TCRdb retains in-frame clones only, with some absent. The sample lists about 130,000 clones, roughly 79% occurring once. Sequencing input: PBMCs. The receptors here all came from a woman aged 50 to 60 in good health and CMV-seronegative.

CDR3 bases: TGTGCCAGCACGCCTCCCACACCGGGACAGAGATACTACGAGCAGTACTTC. It yields the protein CASTPPTPGQRYYEQYF. The rearrangement joins TRBV5-6 to TRBJ2-7; 7 nucleotides agree with TRBD1. The CDR3 length is 17 residues. V gave up 6 bases and J gave up 3 bases; unmatched junction bases: 18. Per germline, CDR1 SGHDT and CDR2 YYEEEE.

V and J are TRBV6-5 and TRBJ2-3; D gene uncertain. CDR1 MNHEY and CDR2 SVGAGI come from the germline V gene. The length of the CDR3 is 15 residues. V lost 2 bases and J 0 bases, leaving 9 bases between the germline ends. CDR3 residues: CASSYQQLSTDTQYF. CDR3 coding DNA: TGTGCCAGCAGTTACCAACAGCTTAGCACAGATACGCAGTATTTT.

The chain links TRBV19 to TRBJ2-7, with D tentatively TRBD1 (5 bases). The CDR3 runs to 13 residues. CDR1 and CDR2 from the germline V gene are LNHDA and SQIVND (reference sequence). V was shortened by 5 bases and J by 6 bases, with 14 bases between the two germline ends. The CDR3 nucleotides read TGTGCCAGTAGTTCCCTAAAAGGGGCCGAGCAGTACGTC. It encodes CASSSLKGAEQYV.

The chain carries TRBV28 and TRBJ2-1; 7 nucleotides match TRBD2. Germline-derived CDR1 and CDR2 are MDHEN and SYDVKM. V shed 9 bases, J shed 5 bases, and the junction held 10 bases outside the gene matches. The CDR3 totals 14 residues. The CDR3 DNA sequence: TGTGCCAGTGGGAGGAGGAGCGGGAACAATGAGCAGTTCTTC. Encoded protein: CASGRRSGNNEQFF.

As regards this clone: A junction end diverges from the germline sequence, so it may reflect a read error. The chain's CDR3 is CASRSLEAVPQNF. Written as DNA, the CDR3 is TGTGCCAGCAGATCTCTGGAGGCAGTACCCCAGAATTTT. The chain carries TRBV27 and TRBJ1-5; D gene unclear. CDR3 length: 13 amino acids. Per the germline V gene, CDR1 is MNHEY and CDR2 is SMNVEV (reference sequence).

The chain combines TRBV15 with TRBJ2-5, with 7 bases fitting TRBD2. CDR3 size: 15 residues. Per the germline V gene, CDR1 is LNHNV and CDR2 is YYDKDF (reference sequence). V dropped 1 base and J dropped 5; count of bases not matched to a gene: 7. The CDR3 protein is CATSRVGGRAETQYF. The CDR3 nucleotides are TGTGCCACCAGCAGAGTGGGCGGGAGAGCGGAGACCCAGTACTTC.

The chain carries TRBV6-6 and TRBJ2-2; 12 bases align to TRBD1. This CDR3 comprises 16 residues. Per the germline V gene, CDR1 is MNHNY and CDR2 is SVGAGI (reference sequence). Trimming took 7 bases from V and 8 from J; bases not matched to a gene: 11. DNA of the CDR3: TGTGCCAGCACCCCCCCCGGGACAGGGGGCGGAGGGGAGCTGTTTTTT. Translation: CASTPPGTGGGGELFF.

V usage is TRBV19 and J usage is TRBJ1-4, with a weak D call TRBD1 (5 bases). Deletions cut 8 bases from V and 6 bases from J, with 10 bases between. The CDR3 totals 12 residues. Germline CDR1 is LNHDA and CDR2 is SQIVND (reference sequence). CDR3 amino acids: CASSQGDEKLFF. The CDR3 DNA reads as TGTGCCAGTTCCCAGGGTGATGAAAAACTGTTTTTT.

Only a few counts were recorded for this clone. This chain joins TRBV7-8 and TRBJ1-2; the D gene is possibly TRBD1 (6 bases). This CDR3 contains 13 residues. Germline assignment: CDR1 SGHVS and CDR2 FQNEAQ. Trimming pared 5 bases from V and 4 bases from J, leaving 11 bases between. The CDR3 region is CASSETGSYGYTF. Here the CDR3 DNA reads TGTGCCAGCAGCGAGACAGGATCCTATGGCTACACCTTC.

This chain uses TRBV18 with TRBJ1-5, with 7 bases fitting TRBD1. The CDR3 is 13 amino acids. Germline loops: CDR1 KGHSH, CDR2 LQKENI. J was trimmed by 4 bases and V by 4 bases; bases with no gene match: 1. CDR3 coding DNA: TGTGCCAGCTCACAACAGGGGAATCAGCCCCAGCATTTT. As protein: CASSQQGNQPQHF.

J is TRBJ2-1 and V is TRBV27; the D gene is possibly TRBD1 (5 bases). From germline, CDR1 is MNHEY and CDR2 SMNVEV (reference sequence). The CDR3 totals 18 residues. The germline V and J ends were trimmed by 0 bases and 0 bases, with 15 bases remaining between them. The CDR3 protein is CASSLSATGYSSYNEQFF. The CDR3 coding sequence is TGTGCCAGCAGTTTATCGGCAACAGGTTATAGCTCCTACAATGAGCAGTTCTTC.

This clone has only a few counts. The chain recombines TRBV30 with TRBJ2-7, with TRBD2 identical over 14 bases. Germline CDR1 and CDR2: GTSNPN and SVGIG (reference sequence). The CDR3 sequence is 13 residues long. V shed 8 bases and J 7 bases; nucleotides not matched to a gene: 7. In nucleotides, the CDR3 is TGTGCCGGGGGACTAGCGGGAGTTCGGGAGCAGTACGTC. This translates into CAGGLAGVREQYV.

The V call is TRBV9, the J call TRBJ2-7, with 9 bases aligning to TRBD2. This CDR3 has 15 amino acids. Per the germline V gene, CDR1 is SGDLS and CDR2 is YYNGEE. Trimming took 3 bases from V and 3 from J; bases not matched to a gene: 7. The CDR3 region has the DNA TGTGCCAGCAGCGATAATGCGGGAGGGAGCTACGAGCAGTACTTC. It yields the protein CASSDNAGGSYEQYF.

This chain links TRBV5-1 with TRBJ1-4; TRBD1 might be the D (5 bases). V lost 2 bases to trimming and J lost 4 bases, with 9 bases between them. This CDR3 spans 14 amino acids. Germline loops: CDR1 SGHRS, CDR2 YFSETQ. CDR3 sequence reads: CASSLGGDNEKLFF. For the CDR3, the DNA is TGCGCCAGCAGCTTAGGAGGGGATAATGAAAAACTGTTTTTT.

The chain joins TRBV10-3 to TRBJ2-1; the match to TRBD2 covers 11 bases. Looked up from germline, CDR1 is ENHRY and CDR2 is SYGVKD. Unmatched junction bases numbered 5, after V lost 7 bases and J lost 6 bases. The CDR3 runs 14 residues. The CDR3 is CAITNSGRVNEQFF. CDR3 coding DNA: TGTGCCATCACCAATAGCGGGAGGGTCAATGAGCAGTTCTTC.

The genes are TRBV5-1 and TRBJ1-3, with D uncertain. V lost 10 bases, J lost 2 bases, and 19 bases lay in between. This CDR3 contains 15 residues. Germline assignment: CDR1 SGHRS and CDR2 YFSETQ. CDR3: CAPKSRFFPGNTIYF. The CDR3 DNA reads TGCGCCCCCAAAAGCAGGTTCTTTCCTGGAAACACCATATATTTT.

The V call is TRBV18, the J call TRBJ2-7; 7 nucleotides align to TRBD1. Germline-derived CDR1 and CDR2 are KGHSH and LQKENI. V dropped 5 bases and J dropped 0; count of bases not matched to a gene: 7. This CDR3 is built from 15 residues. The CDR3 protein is CASSEDRAPSYEQYV. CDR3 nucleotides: TGTGCCAGCTCAGAAGACAGGGCCCCCTCCTACGAGCAGTACGTC.

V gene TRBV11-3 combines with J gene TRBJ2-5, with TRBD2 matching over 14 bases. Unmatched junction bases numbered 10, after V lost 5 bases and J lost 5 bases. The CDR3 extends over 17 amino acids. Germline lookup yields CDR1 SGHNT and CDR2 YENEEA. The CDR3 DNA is TGTGCCAGCAGCCTAGGGGGACTAGCGGGAGTTAGTGAGACCCAGTACTTC. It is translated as CASSLGGLAGVSETQYF.

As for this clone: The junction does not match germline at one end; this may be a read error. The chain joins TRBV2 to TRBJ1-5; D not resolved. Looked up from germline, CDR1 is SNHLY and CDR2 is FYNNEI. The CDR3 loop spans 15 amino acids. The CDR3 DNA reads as TGTGCCAGCAGCCGAGAGACGGAGAGCAATCAGCCCCAGAATTTT. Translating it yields CASSRETESNQPQNF.